The clone carrying this T cell receptor (beta chain) showed up many times. For repertoire sequencing, the TCR beta CDR3 regions were amplified from RNA transcripts. RT-PCR in the first round used HTBI primers; a second-round multiplex PCR followed. TCRdb itself ran the multiplex PCR reads through MiXCR, one entry per CDR3 protein. The sample yields around 1.1 million distinct CDR3 sequences, 35% to 40% seen once. These data come from a study of Graves' ophthalmopathy and Graves' hyperthyroidism. Germline CDR1 and CDR2: KGHDR and SFDVKD. Unmatched junction bases numbered 4, after V lost 6 bases and J lost 3 bases. This CDR3 has 14 amino acids.

The source material was peripheral blood or thyroid tissue (not recorded which). V is TRBV24-1 and J is TRBJ1-5, with 7 bases lining up with TRBD1. This clonotype was sampled from an adult man with Graves' hyperthyroidism. The CDR3 DNA follows: TGTGCCACCAGTACAGGGGTCGTCAATCAGCCCCAGCATTTT. Its translation: CATSTGVVNQPQHF.